This is a list of T cell receptor beta chains from one sample in a study of PD-1 blockade in mismatch repair-deficient tumors. Produced via immunoSEQ multiplex PCR; TCRdb's table is partial and in-frame only. The table has 9,400 or so clones, roughly 87% seen once; the top ten hold 14% to 15%. Their antigen targets remain unknown. The sample was cells cultured in vitro, taken from a patient treated with pembrolizumab. All receptors come from an adult with mismatch repair-deficient cancer. Each CDR3 is given with its conserved first and last residue. The D gene is left open where the match is weak. Part of the rows lack a size; the others show once, few, many or a class for expanded clones.

clone size: .; V gene: TRBV19; J gene: TRBJ1-1; D gene: .; CDR3 DNA: TGTGCCAGTAGTTCCCAGCCGGGGTTGAACACTGAAGCTTTCTTT; CDR3 protein: CASSSQPGLNTEAFF
clone size: .; V gene: TRBV10-3; J gene: TRBJ2-2; D gene: .; CDR3 DNA: TGTGCCATCAGGCACAACGCGAACACCGGGGAGCTGTTTTTT; CDR3 protein: CAIRHNANTGELFF
clone size: .; V gene: TRBV5-1; J gene: TRBJ2-1; D gene: TRBD2; CDR3 DNA: TGCGCCAGCAGCTCAGGACTAGCGGGAGGAGTCTACAATGAGCAGTTCTTC; CDR3 protein: CASSSGLAGGVYNEQFF
clone size: once; V gene: TRBV6-6; J gene: TRBJ1-2; D gene: .; CDR3 DNA: TGTGCCAGCAGTTACCATATAAGGGATGGCTACACCTTC; CDR3 protein: CASSYHIRDGYTF
clone size: once; V gene: TRBV7-3; J gene: TRBJ2-4; D gene: TRBD2; CDR3 DNA: TGTGCCAGCAGCCAACAACTAGCGGGAGGGAAAAACATTCAGTACTTC; CDR3 protein: CASSQQLAGGKNIQYF
clone size: .; V gene: TRBV6-6; J gene: TRBJ1-5; D gene: .; CDR3 DNA: TGTGCCAGCAGTTACTCGAGTGCTCAGCCCCAGCATTTT; CDR3 protein: CASSYSSAQPQHF
clone size: .; V gene: TRBV19; J gene: TRBJ1-4; D gene: TRBD1; CDR3 DNA: TGTGCCAGTAGTATAACAGGGGGCGGTGAAAAACTGTTTTTT; CDR3 protein: CASSITGGGEKLFF
clone size: .; V gene: TRBV10-3; J gene: TRBJ1-5; D gene: .; CDR3 DNA: TGTGCCATCAGTGAGCTGAATGCGCCCAATCAGCCCCAGCATTTT; CDR3 protein: CAISELNAPNQPQHF
clone size: .; V gene: TRBV2; J gene: TRBJ1-1; D gene: .; CDR3 DNA: TGTGCCAGCAGTGATCCTGGGTCGAACACTGAAGCTTTCTTT; CDR3 protein: CASSDPGSNTEAFF
clone size: .; V gene: TRBV5-6; J gene: TRBJ2-1; D gene: .; CDR3 DNA: TGTGCCAGCGGGCTGGGTGGGGAGATGAGGGGCAATGAGCAGTTCTTC; CDR3 protein: CASGLGGEMRGNEQFF
clone size: .; V gene: TRBV7-7; J gene: TRBJ2-3; D gene: TRBD1; CDR3 DNA: TGTGCCAGCAGCTTGGGGACAGGCACAGATACGCAGTATTTT; CDR3 protein: CASSLGTGTDTQYF
clone size: .; V gene: TRBV7-3; J gene: TRBJ2-3; D gene: TRBD2; CDR3 DNA: TGTGCCAGCAGCTCCCTGGATAGCGGGTATACGCAGTATTTT; CDR3 protein: CASSSLDSGYTQYF
clone size: .; V gene: TRBV14; J gene: TRBJ1-1; D gene: .; CDR3 DNA: TGTGCCAGCAGCCAAAGGGGACTGAACACTGAAGCTTTCTTT; CDR3 protein: CASSQRGLNTEAFF
clone size: .; V gene: TRBV18; J gene: TRBJ1-4; D gene: TRBD1; CDR3 DNA: TGTGCCAGCTCTTCTGACCGGGACAGGGGTGAAAAACTGTTTTTT; CDR3 protein: CASSSDRDRGEKLFF
clone size: .; V gene: TRBV30; J gene: TRBJ2-1; D gene: .; CDR3 DNA: TGTGCCTGGGTCGGCGGGTGGACTTTCAACAATGAGCAGTTCTTC; CDR3 protein: CAWVGGWTFNNEQFF
clone size: .; V gene: TRBV5-1; J gene: TRBJ2-3; D gene: TRBD2; CDR3 DNA: TGCGCCAGCAGCTTTCAAGCGGGAGGGGGAGATACGCAGTATTTT; CDR3 protein: CASSFQAGGGDTQYF
clone size: .; V gene: TRBV7-8; J gene: TRBJ2-5; D gene: TRBD1; CDR3 DNA: TGTGCCAGCAGCTTTGGGACAGTCCAAGAGACCCAGTACTTC; CDR3 protein: CASSFGTVQETQYF
clone size: .; V gene: TRBV4-2; J gene: TRBJ2-1; D gene: TRBD2; CDR3 DNA: TGTGCCAGCAGCCACGGGGTCCGTGAGACTAGCGTGAATGAGCAGTTCTTC; CDR3 protein: CASSHGVRETSVNEQFF
clone size: .; V gene: TRBV18; J gene: TRBJ1-1; D gene: .; CDR3 DNA: TGTGCCAGCTCACCACGCAGGACTGAGAACACTGAAGCTTTCTTT; CDR3 protein: CASSPRRTENTEAFF
clone size: .; V gene: TRBV5-4; J gene: TRBJ1-2; D gene: .; CDR3 DNA: TGTGCCAGCAGCTTGGGCAGTAACTATGGCTACACCTTC; CDR3 protein: CASSLGSNYGYTF
clone size: .; V gene: TRBV5-4; J gene: TRBJ1-4; D gene: .; CDR3 DNA: TGTGCCAGCAGCCCTGAGGTGCGGGAAAAACTGTTTTTT; CDR3 protein: CASSPEVREKLFF
clone size: .; V gene: TRBV18; J gene: TRBJ2-3; D gene: TRBD2; CDR3 DNA: TGTGCCAGCTCACCCCCAGCGGGAGGGCCTAGGGTTACGCAGTATTTT; CDR3 protein: CASSPPAGGPRVTQYF
clone size: .; V gene: TRBV28; J gene: TRBJ2-7; D gene: TRBD2; CDR3 DNA: TGTGCCAGCAGTTTAGCTAGCGGGAAGATCTACGAGCAGTACTTC; CDR3 protein: CASSLASGKIYEQYF
clone size: .; V gene: TRBV6-5; J gene: TRBJ1-6; D gene: .; CDR3 DNA: TGTGCCAGCAGTTATCGTTCACCCCTCCACTTT; CDR3 protein: CASSYRSPLHF
clone size: .; V gene: TRBV27; J gene: TRBJ1-3; D gene: TRBD1; CDR3 DNA: TGTGCCAGCAGTGCATCCGGTAGGGGGCCTGGAAACACCATATATTTT; CDR3 protein: CASSASGRGPGNTIYF
clone size: .; V gene: TRBV28; J gene: TRBJ2-7; D gene: TRBD2; CDR3 DNA: TGTGCCAGCAGCTTACTAGCGGGAGGAACCGAGCAGTACTTC; CDR3 protein: CASSLLAGGTEQYF
clone size: .; V gene: TRBV28; J gene: TRBJ2-1; D gene: TRBD2; CDR3 DNA: TGTGCCAGCAGCCTAACGACTAGCGGGAGTCGAAATGAGCAGTTCTTC; CDR3 protein: CASSLTTSGSRNEQFF
clone size: .; V gene: TRBV28; J gene: TRBJ1-1; D gene: .; CDR3 DNA: TGTTATTCCGGGGGGGGCAACACTGAAGCTTTCTTT; CDR3 protein: CYSGGGNTEAFF
clone size: .; V gene: TRBV10-2; J gene: TRBJ1-5; D gene: .; CDR3 DNA: TGCGCCAGCAGACAAACGTTGACAGGTAATCAGCCCCAGCATTTT; CDR3 protein: CASRQTLTGNQPQHF
clone size: .; V gene: TRBV4-1; J gene: TRBJ1-2; D gene: .; CDR3 DNA: TGCGCCAGCAGCCAAGTGCTTCAGGGTGGCACCTATGGCTACACCTTC; CDR3 protein: CASSQVLQGGTYGYTF
clone size: .; V gene: TRBV7-9; J gene: TRBJ2-7; D gene: .; CDR3 DNA: TGTGCCAGCAGCTTGTACCAGGGCAGGAAGTACGAGCAGTACTTC; CDR3 protein: CASSLYQGRKYEQYF
clone size: .; V gene: TRBV11-3; J gene: TRBJ1-1; D gene: TRBD1; CDR3 DNA: TGTGCCAGCAGCTTAGGGGGCAGGGGGCGCAGCACTGAAGCTTTCTTT; CDR3 protein: CASSLGGRGRSTEAFF
clone size: once; V gene: TRBV5-1; J gene: TRBJ2-1; D gene: TRBD2; CDR3 DNA: TGCGCCAGCAGCTTTGCGGGGGGGAGAGCCAATGAGCAGTTCTTC; CDR3 protein: CASSFAGGRANEQFF
clone size: .; V gene: TRBV30; J gene: TRBJ2-2; D gene: .; CDR3 DNA: TGTGCTTCCCGGGCCAAAGGTTCGCCCGGGGAGCTGTTTTTT; CDR3 protein: CASRAKGSPGELFF
clone size: few; V gene: TRBV4-1; J gene: TRBJ2-7; D gene: .; CDR3 DNA: TGCGCCAGCAGCCAAGATCCCGTATACGAGCAGTACTTC; CDR3 protein: CASSQDPVYEQYF
clone size: .; V gene: TRBV11-3; J gene: TRBJ2-1; D gene: TRBD1; CDR3 DNA: TGTGCCAGCAGCCCCAGGACAGGGAAAGGGAATGAGCAGTTCTTC; CDR3 protein: CASSPRTGKGNEQFF
clone size: few; V gene: TRBV7-3; J gene: TRBJ2-1; D gene: .; CDR3 DNA: TGTGCCAGCAGCTTAATTCCCCATGAGCAGTTCTTC; CDR3 protein: CASSLIPHEQFF
clone size: .; V gene: TRBV27; J gene: TRBJ1-2; D gene: TRBD1; CDR3 DNA: TGTGCCAGCAGTTTAGGGGGGACAGGTGGCCACTATGGCTACACCTTC; CDR3 protein: CASSLGGTGGHYGYTF
clone size: .; V gene: TRBV20-1; J gene: TRBJ1-1; D gene: TRBD1; CDR3 DNA: TGTGCAGGGGGCACGAACACTGAAGCTTTCTTT; CDR3 protein: CAGGTNTEAFF
clone size: large; V gene: TRBV7-2; J gene: TRBJ2-7; D gene: .; CDR3 DNA: TGTGCCAGCAGCTTAGCGGTTGTCAGGGACGAGCAGTACTTC; CDR3 protein: CASSLAVVRDEQYF
clone size: .; V gene: TRBV28; J gene: TRBJ2-7; D gene: .; CDR3 DNA: TGTGCCAGCACCCCCGGGACCTCGGGCGAGCAGTACTTC; CDR3 protein: CASTPGTSGEQYF